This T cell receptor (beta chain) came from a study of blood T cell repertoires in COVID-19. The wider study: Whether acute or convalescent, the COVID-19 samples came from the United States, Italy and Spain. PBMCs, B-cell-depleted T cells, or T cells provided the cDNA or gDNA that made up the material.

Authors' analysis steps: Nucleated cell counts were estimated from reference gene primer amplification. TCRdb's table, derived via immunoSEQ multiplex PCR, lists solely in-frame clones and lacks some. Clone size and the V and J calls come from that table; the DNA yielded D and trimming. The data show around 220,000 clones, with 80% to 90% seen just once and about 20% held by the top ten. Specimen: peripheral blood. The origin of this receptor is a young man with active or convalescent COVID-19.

The CDR3: CASSTLGDSVYNEQFF. The CDR3 bases are TGTGCCAGCAGCACGCTAGGGGACTCCGTCTACAATGAGCAGTTCTTC. This chain joins TRBV5-4 and TRBJ2-1, with a tentative D call TRBD2 (6 bases). V lost 4 bases to trimming and J lost 3 bases, with 17 bases between them. The CDR3 length is 16 residues. Germline-derived CDR1 and CDR2 are SGHNT and YYREEE (reference sequence).